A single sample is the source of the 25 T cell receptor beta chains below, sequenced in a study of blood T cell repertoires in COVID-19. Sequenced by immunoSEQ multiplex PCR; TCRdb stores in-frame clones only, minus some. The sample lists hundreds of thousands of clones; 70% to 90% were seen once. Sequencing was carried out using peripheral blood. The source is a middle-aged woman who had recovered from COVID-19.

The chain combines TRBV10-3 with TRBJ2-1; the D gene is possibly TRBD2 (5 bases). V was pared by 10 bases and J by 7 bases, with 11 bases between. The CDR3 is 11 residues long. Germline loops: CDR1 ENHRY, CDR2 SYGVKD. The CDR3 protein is CATNRGNEQFF. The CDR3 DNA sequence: TGTGCCACCAATCGGGGAAATGAGCAGTTCTTC.

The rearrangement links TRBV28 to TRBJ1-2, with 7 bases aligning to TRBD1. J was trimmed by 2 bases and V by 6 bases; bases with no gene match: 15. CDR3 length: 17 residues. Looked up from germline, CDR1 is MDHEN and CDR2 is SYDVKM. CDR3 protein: CASSPMGGPGGNYGYTF. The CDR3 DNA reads TGTGCCAGCAGCCCCATGGGGGGTCCAGGGGGGAACTATGGCTACACCTTC.

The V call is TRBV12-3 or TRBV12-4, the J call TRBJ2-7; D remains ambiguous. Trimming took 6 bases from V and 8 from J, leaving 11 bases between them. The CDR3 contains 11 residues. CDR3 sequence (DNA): TGTGCCAGCAGCCGACTTACCCAGCAGTACTTC. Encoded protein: CASSRLTQQYF.

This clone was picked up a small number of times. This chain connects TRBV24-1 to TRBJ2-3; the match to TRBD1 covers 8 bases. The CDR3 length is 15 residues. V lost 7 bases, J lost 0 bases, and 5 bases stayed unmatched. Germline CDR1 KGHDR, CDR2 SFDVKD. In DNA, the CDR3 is TGTGCCACCAGCGGACAGGGATCTAGCACAGATACGCAGTATTTT. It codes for CATSGQGSSTDTQYF.

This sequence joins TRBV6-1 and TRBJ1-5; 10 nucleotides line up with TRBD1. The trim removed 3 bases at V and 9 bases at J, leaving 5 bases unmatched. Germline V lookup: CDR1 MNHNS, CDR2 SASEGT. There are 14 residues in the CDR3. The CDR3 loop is CASSEGQGIMPQHF. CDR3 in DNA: TGTGCCAGCAGTGAGGGACAGGGGATTATGCCCCAGCATTTT.

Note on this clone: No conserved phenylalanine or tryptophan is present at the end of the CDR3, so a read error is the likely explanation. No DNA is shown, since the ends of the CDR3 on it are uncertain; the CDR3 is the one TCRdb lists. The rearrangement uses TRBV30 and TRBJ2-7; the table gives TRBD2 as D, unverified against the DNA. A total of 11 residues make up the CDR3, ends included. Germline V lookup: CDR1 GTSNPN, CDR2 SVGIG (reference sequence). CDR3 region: CAWSAGLLLEY.

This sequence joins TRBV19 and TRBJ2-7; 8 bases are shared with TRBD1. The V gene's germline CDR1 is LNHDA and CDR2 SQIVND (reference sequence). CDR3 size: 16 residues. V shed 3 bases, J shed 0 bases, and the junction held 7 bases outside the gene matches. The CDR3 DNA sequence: TGTGCCAGTAGTATCCGTCGGACAGGGAGCTCCTACGAGCAGTACTTC. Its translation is CASSIRRTGSSYEQYF.

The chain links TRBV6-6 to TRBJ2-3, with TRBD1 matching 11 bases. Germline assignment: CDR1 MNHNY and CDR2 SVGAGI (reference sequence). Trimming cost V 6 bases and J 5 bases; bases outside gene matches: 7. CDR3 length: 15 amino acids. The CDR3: CASSPGTGGVDTQYF. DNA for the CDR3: TGTGCCAGCAGCCCCGGGACAGGGGGTGTAGATACGCAGTATTTT.

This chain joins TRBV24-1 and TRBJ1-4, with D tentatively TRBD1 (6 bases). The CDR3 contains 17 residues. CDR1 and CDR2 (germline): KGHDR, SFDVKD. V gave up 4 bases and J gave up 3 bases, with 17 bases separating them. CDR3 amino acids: CATSDSRGRGANEKLFF. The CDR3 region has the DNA TGTGCCACCAGTGACTCCAGGGGTCGTGGGGCTAATGAAAAACTGTTTTTT.

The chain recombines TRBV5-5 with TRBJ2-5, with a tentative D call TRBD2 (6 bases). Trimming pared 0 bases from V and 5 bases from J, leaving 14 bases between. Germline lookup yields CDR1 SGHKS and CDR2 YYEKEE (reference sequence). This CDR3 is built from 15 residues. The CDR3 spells CASSLGEVGVETQYF. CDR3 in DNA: TGTGCCAGCAGCTTGGGGGAGGTGGGTGTGGAGACCCAGTACTTC. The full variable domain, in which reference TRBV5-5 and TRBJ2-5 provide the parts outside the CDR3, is DAGVTQSPTHLIKTRGQQVTLRCSPISGHKSVSWYQQVLGQGPQFIFQYYEKEERGRGNFPDRFSARQFPNYSSELNVNALLLGDSALYLCASSLGEVGVETQYFGPGTRLLVL.

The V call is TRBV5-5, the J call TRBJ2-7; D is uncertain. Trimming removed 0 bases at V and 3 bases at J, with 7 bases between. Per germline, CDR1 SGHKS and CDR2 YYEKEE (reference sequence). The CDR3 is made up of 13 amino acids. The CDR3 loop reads CASSLADNYEQYF. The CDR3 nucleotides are TGTGCCAGCAGCTTGGCAGACAACTACGAGCAGTACTTC. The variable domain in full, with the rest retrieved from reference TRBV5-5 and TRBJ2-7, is DAGVTQSPTHLIKTRGQQVTLRCSPISGHKSVSWYQQVLGQGPQFIFQYYEKEERGRGNFPDRFSARQFPNYSSELNVNALLLGDSALYLCASSLADNYEQYFGPGTRLTVT.

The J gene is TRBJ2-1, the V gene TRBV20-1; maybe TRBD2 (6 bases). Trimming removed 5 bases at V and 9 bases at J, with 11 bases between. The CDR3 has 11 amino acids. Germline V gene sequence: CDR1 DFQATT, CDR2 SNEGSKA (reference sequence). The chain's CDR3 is CSASGVGEQFF. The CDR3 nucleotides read TGCAGTGCTTCGGGAGTTGGTGAGCAGTTCTTC.

CDR3 sequence: CASSPRTASGYSYEQYF. The CDR3 nucleotides are TGTGCCAGCAGCCCCAGGACAGCTAGCGGGTATTCCTACGAGCAGTACTTC. The chain joins TRBV5-4 to TRBJ2-7; 8 nucleotides line up with TRBD2. The V gene end was trimmed by 4 bases and the J gene end by 1 base; junction bases not matched to a gene: 13. This CDR3 contains 17 residues. CDR1 and CDR2 from the germline V gene are SGHNT and YYREEE (reference sequence). Together with reference TRBV5-4 and TRBJ2-7, the CDR3 gives the full variable domain: ETGVTQSPTHLIKTRGQQVTLRCSSQSGHNTVSWYQQALGQGPQFIFQYYREEENGRGNFPPRFSGLQFPNYSSELNVNALELDDSALYLCASSPRTASGYSYEQYFGPGTRLTVT.

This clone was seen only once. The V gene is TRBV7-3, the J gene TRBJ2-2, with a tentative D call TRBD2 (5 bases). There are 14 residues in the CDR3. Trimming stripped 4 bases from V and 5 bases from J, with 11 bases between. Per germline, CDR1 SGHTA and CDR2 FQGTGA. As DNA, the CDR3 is TGTGCCAGCAGCTCCCTCGGGGTGACCGGGGAGCTGTTTTTT. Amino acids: CASSSLGVTGELFF.

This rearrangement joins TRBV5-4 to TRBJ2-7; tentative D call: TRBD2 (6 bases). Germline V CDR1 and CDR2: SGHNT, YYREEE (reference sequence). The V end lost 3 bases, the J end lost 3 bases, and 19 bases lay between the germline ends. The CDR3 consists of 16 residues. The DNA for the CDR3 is TGTGCCAGCAGCTCCGCCACCGCTGCGGGGAGCTACGAGCAGTACTTC. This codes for CASSSATAAGSYEQYF.

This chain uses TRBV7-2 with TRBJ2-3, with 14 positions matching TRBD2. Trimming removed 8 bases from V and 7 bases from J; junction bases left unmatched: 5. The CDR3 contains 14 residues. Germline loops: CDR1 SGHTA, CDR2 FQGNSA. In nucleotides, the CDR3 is TGTGCCAGCGAAGGGACTAGCGGGAGCCATACGCAGTATTTT. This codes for CASEGTSGSHTQYF.

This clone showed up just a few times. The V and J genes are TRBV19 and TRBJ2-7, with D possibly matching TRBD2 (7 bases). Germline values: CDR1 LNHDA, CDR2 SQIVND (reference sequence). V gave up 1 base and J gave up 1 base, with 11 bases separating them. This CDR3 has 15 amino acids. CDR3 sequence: CASSIGRGGSYEQYF. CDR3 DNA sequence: TGTGCCAGTAGTATAGGCAGGGGAGGGTCCTACGAGCAGTACTTC.

The CDR3 here is CASSPTSAQGGRNEQFF. In DNA, the CDR3 is TGTGCCAGCTCACCAACCTCAGCGCAGGGCGGTAGAAATGAGCAGTTCTTC. V and J are TRBV18 and TRBJ2-1, with D perhaps TRBD1 (5 bases). The V end lost 2 bases, the J end lost 7 bases, and 21 bases lay between the germline ends. The CDR3 is 17 residues long. Germline lookup yields CDR1 KGHSH and CDR2 LQKENI.

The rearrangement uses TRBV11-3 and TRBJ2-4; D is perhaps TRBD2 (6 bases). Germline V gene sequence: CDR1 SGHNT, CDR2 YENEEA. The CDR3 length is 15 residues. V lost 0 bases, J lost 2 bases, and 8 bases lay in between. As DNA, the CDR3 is TGTGCCAGCAGCTTAGAGGAGGGACCCAAAAACATTCAGTACTTC. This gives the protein CASSLEEGPKNIQYF.

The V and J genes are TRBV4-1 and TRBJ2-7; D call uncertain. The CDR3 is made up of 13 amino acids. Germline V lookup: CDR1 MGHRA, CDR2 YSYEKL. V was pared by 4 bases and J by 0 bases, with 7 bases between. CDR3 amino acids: CASSRALSYEQYF. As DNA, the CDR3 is TGCGCCAGCAGCCGGGCCCTCTCCTACGAGCAGTACTTC.

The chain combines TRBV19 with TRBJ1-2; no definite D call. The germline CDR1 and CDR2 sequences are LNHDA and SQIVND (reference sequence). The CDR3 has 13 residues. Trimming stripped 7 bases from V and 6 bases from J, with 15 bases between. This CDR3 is CASIEGGVHGYTF. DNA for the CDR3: TGTGCCAGTATCGAAGGAGGCGTCCATGGCTACACCTTC.

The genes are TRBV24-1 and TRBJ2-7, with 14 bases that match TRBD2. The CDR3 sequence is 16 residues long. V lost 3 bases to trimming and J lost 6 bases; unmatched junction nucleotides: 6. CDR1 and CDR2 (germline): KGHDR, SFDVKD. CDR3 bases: TGTGCCACCAGTGATCCGACTAGCGGGGGGGCTGCCGAGCAGTACTTC. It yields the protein CATSDPTSGGAAEQYF.

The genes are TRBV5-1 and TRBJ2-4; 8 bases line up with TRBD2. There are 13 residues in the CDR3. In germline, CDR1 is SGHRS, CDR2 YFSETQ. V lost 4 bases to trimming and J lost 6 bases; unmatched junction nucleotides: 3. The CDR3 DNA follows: TGCGCCAGCAGCCCCGGGACTAGAAACATTCAGTACTTC. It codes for CASSPGTRNIQYF.

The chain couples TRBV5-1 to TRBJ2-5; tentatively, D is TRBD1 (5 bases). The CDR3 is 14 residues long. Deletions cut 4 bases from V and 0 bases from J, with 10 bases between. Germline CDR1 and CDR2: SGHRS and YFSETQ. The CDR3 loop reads CASSRQGDQETQYF. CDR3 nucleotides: TGCGCCAGCAGCCGTCAGGGTGACCAAGAGACCCAGTACTTC.

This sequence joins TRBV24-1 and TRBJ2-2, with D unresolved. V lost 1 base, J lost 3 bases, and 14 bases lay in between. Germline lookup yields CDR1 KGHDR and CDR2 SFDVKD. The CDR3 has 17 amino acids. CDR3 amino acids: CATSDLNPDEDTGELFF. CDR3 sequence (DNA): TGTGCCACCAGTGATTTAAACCCGGATGAGGACACCGGGGAGCTGTTTTTT.